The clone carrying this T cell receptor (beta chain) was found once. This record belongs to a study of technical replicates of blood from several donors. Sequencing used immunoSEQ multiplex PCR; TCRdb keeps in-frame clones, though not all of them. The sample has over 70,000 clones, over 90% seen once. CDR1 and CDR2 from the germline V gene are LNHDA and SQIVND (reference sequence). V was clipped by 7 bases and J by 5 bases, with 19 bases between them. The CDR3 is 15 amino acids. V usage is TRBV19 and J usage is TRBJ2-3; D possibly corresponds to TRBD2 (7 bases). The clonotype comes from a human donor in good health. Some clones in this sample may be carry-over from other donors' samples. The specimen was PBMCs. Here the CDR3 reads CASIDSGQGRDTQYF. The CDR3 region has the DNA TGTGCCAGTATAGATAGCGGGCAGGGGAGAGATACGCAGTATTTT.